The 14 T cell receptor beta chains reported below all come from one sample, sequenced in a study of cytomegalovirus exposure and HLA in healthy donors. The study ran its PCR with 60 Vbeta and 13 Jbeta primers. Measured with immunoSEQ multiplex PCR; TCRdb has only the in-frame clones, and not every one. The sample consists of roughly 220,000 clones, about four fifths of them appearing once. The sample comprised PBMCs. Source of these receptors: a young man in good health and CMV-seronegative.

V gene TRBV5-6 combines with J gene TRBJ1-3; 10 positions agree with TRBD1. The CDR3 covers 16 residues. The germline CDR1 and CDR2 sequences are SGHDT and YYEEEE. J gave up 2 bases and V 4 bases, and 6 bases lay outside the gene matches. CDR3 sequence: CASSRRDRGPGNTIYF. DNA for the CDR3: TGTGCCAGCAGCCGTCGGGACAGGGGCCCTGGAAACACCATATATTTT.

The CDR3 DNA is TGCGCCAGCAGCCCCCGGGACTTAGACTACGAGCAGTACTTC. This translates into CASSPRDLDYEQYF. This sequence joins TRBV4-1 and TRBJ2-7, with D perhaps matching TRBD2 (6 bases). Trimming pared 4 bases from V and 3 bases from J, leaving 13 bases between. CDR1 and CDR2 from the germline V gene are MGHRA and YSYEKL. The CDR3 length is 14 residues.

The chain carries TRBV6-1 and TRBJ2-5, with 7 bases identical to TRBD1. CDR1 is MNHNS and CDR2 is SASEGT in the germline V gene. V was pared by 5 bases and J by 3 bases, with 3 bases of the junction left unmatched. The CDR3 contains 13 residues. The CDR3 region is CASSMGQKETQYF. The DNA for the CDR3 is TGTGCCAGCAGTATGGGACAGAAAGAGACCCAGTACTTC.

By share of the sample, this clone is medium-sized. The chain couples TRBV6-6 to TRBJ1-6; 7 bases match TRBD1. This CDR3 contains 13 residues. Germline trimming cut 10 bases from V and 7 bases from J; bases unmatched to any gene: 7. Germline values: CDR1 MNHNY, CDR2 SVGAGI (reference sequence). CDR3 coding DNA: TGTGCCATTTCCGACAGGGAAAATTCACCCCTCCACTTT. Amino acid sequence: CAISDRENSPLHF.

The rearrangement joins TRBV28 to TRBJ2-7; no definite D call. The CDR3 consists of 11 residues. Germline lookup yields CDR1 MDHEN and CDR2 SYDVKM. The V gene lost 5 bases and the J gene lost 5 bases, with 7 bases spanning the gap. The CDR3, as DNA: TGTGCCAGCAGTCTCCCGGACGAGCAGTACTTC. It is translated as CASSLPDEQYF.

This sequence joins TRBV28 and TRBJ1-3; D not resolved. Germline CDR1 is MDHEN and CDR2 is SYDVKM. Trimming removed 2 bases at V and 4 bases at J, with 3 bases between. The CDR3 contains 12 residues. CDR3 coding DNA: TGTGCCAGCAGTTTACTGGGAAACACCATATATTTT. This sequence encodes CASSLLGNTIYF.

This sequence joins TRBV9 and TRBJ2-1; 10 bases map to TRBD2. Germline assignment: CDR1 SGDLS and CDR2 YYNGEE. The V segment lost 5 bases and the J segment 5 bases; nucleotides outside the gene matches: 10. The CDR3 is 16 amino acids. The CDR3 spells CASSPTGLAANNEQFF. The CDR3 DNA sequence: TGTGCCAGCAGTCCTACTGGACTAGCGGCAAACAATGAGCAGTTCTTC.

J is TRBJ2-1 and V is TRBV1; TRBD2, the D gene given by the table, was not confirmed from the DNA. TRBV1 represents a pseudogene. The CDR3 runs to 13 residues. The CDR3 loop reads CTSILKTSGEQFF. As DNA, the CDR3 is TGCACCAGCATCCTGAAAACTAGCGGTGAGCAGTTCTTC.

This rearrangement joins TRBV28 to TRBJ1-2; D may be TRBD1 (5 bases). This CDR3 has 15 amino acids. Germline V lookup: CDR1 MDHEN, CDR2 SYDVKM. Trimming left V 5 bases short and J 5 bases short, with 18 bases between. The CDR3 protein is CASSRLGGKVYGYTF. The CDR3 bases are TGTGCCAGCAGTCGCTTGGGGGGGAAGGTTTATGGCTACACCTTC.

In regard to this clone: Relative to the germline gene, one junction end is altered; a read error may explain this. The rearrangement joins TRBV28 to TRBJ1-2; 10 bases agree with TRBD1. Germline V gene sequence: CDR1 MDHEN, CDR2 SYDVKM. The CDR3 runs 15 residues. The CDR3 protein is CASSIWDRGYYGYTF. The CDR3 nucleotides read TGTGCCAGCAGTATATGGGACAGGGGCTACTATGGCTACACCTTC.

V and J are TRBV6-6 and TRBJ1-5, with TRBD1 matching 8 bases. In germline, CDR1 is MNHNY, CDR2 SVGAGI (reference sequence). The CDR3 loop spans 16 amino acids. V trimming: 7 bases; J trimming: 3 bases; junction bases outside the gene matches: 11. CDR3 protein: CASKDRALNLNQPQHF. The CDR3 region has the DNA TGTGCCAGCAAGGACAGGGCATTAAACCTCAATCAGCCCCAGCATTTT.

About this clone itself: Germline is not matched at one junction end, which may reflect a read error. The chain has TRBV7-9 and TRBJ2-2, with a tentative D call TRBD1 (6 bases). The CDR3 runs to 15 residues. Germline loops: CDR1 SEHNR, CDR2 FQNEAQ (reference sequence). The CDR3 loop reads CSSSPSTGNTGELFF. CDR3 in DNA: TGTTCCAGCAGCCCCTCGACAGGGAACACCGGGGAGCTGTTTTTT.

This sequence joins TRBV2 and TRBJ2-3; D gene unclear. Germline CDR1 and CDR2: SNHLY and FYNNEI. This CDR3 contains 14 residues. V lost 1 base, J lost 4 bases, and 9 bases lay in between. The CDR3 bases are TGTGCCAGCAGTGAAGTAGCACTCGCAGATACGCAGTATTTT. This gives the protein CASSEVALADTQYF.

The chain employs TRBV4-3 and TRBJ2-5; 8 nucleotides agree with TRBD2. J gave up 5 bases and V 0 bases, and 5 bases lay outside the gene matches. The CDR3 length is 15 residues. Germline-derived CDR1 and CDR2 are LGHNA and YSLEER. Here the CDR3 DNA reads TGCGCCAGCAGCCAAGACCGTAGCGGGGACGAGACCCAGTACTTC. Residues: CASSQDRSGDETQYF.